This passage covers 19 T cell receptor beta chains from one sample sequenced in a study of blood T cell repertoires in COVID-19 (TCRdb year 2020). Receptors were amplified or captured by the immunoSEQ multiplex PCR assay. In its TCRdb copy, this immuneACCESS table keeps in-frame sequences only and misses some clones. Where compared with another copy, unresolved V genes explain less than half of these, and the others have no known cause. This sample gives approximately 75,000 clones in total; 74% of them show up just once. The top ten constitute 2% to 3% of the sample. The specimen sequenced was peripheral blood. These receptors all stem from a human donor with acute or convalescent COVID-19. The donor label of this sample is uncertain.

Of note for this clone: The junction departs from germline at one end; a sequencing error may be responsible. The chain's CDR3 is CASSLNLGRTEAFF. The CDR3 DNA follows: TGTGCCAGCAGCTTAAACCTGGGAAGGACTGAAGCCTTCTTT. The chain links TRBV11-2 to TRBJ1-1; no reliable D call. CDR3 length equals 14 residues. The germline V gene encodes CDR1 SGHAT and CDR2 FQNNGV.

The chain joins TRBV7-2 to TRBJ1-1; D possibly corresponds to TRBD1 (6 bases). Germline CDR1 SGHTA, CDR2 FQGNSA. V gave up 4 bases and J gave up 9 bases, with 21 bases separating them. The CDR3 loop spans 15 amino acids. The CDR3 nucleotides read TGTGCCAGCAGCTCCCGTCAGACAGGAGGAGTCAAAGCTTTCTTT. Translation gives CASSSRQTGGVKAFF.

The rearrangement joins TRBV28 to TRBJ1-6; a possible D gene is TRBD1 (5 bases). From germline, CDR1 is MDHEN and CDR2 SYDVKM. This CDR3 is 15 amino acids long. The V gene lost 6 bases and the J gene lost 9 bases, with 18 bases spanning the gap. This chain's CDR3 is CASRPDSHGSSPLHF. CDR3 nucleotide sequence: TGTGCCAGCAGACCTGACAGTCACGGTAGTTCACCCCTCCACTTT.

The chain couples TRBV19 to TRBJ1-5, with a possible D match to TRBD1 (5 bases). Germline-derived CDR1 and CDR2 are LNHDA and SQIVND (reference sequence). The germline V and J ends were trimmed by 8 bases and 3 bases, with 14 bases remaining between them. This CDR3 is 14 amino acids long. CDR3 nucleotide sequence: TGTGCCAGTGGGGGGGGAGGTTACAATCAGCCCCAGCATTTT. Translated: CASGGGGYNQPQHF.

This chain connects TRBV3-1 (or the pseudogene TRBV3-2) to TRBJ2-5; 8 bases are shared with TRBD2. Germline V lookup: CDR1 LGHDT, CDR2 YNNKEL (reference sequence). The length of the CDR3 is 16 residues. With 1 base clipped from V and 4 bases from J, the junction kept 8 bases outside the gene matches. For the CDR3, the DNA is TGTGCCAGCAGCCAAGGCTTCGGGGGGGCGAGAGAGACCCAGTACTTC. It codes for CASSQGFGGARETQYF.

The genes are TRBV5-1 and TRBJ2-2; TRBD2 matches 13 bases. The J segment lost 4 bases and the V segment lost 3 bases, leaving 9 bases of the junction unmatched. The germline V gene has CDR1 SGHRS and CDR2 YFSETQ. This CDR3 region has 18 residues. CDR3 in DNA: TGCGCCAGCAGCTGGGGACTAGCGGGGTCCCGGGGCACCGGGGAGCTGTTTTTT. Its translation: CASSWGLAGSRGTGELFF.

The chain employs TRBV15 and TRBJ2-1, with TRBD2 identical over 8 bases. The germline V gene has CDR1 LNHNV and CDR2 YYDKDF (reference sequence). CDR3 length equals 18 residues. V gave up 0 bases and J gave up 1 base; unmatched junction bases: 8. Here the CDR3 DNA reads TGTGCCACCAGCAGAGAAGGAAGCGGGAGTCGGTCCTACAATGAGCAGTTCTTC. Amino acid sequence: CATSREGSGSRSYNEQFF. Full variable domain (missing parts from reference TRBV15 and TRBJ2-1): DAMVIQNPRYQVTQFGKPVTLSCSQTLNHNVMYWYQQKSSQAPKLLFHYYDKDFNNEADTPDNFQSRRPNTSFCFLDIRSPGLGDTAMYLCATSREGSGSRSYNEQFFGPGTRLTVL.

This sequence joins TRBV28 and TRBJ1-1; D is possibly TRBD1 (5 bases). The CDR3 sequence is 15 residues long. Trimming removed 5 bases at V and 1 base at J, with 14 bases between. CDR1 is MDHEN and CDR2 is SYDVKM in the germline V gene. The CDR3 region has the DNA TGTGCCAGCAGTCCCCGGGGGGGTGGGAACACTGAAGCTTTCTTT. This sequence encodes CASSPRGGGNTEAFF.

The rearrangement joins TRBV30 to TRBJ2-3; 9 nucleotides align to TRBD2. After removal of 0 bases from V and 4 bases from J, the junction contained 8 bases not matched to a gene. This CDR3 has 16 residues. Germline CDR1 is GTSNPN and CDR2 is SVGIG (reference sequence). CDR3 residues: CAWSVGVAGVADTQYF. The CDR3, as DNA: TGTGCCTGGAGTGTAGGGGTAGCGGGAGTGGCAGATACGCAGTATTTT.

This clone was counted only a few times. The chain combines TRBV18 with TRBJ1-1, with 7 bases matching TRBD1. CDR3 length: 17 residues. Germline values: CDR1 KGHSH, CDR2 LQKENI. The V and J ends lost 1 base and 0 bases, in that order; junction bases with no gene match: 8. Here the CDR3 DNA reads TGTGCCAGCTCACCACTGGGACAGTTTTTAATGAACACTGAAGCTTTCTTT. Translated: CASSPLGQFLMNTEAFF.

The V call is TRBV21-1, the J call TRBJ2-7; TRBD2, the table's D call, lacks a check against the DNA. TRBV21-1 has pseudogene status. The length of the CDR3 is 9 residues. CDR3 in amino acids: CASSKVRSV. CDR3 DNA: TGTGCCAGCAGCAAAGTGAGGTCCGTC.

This clone was seen more than once but under ten times. The chain has TRBV6-5 and TRBJ1-4; possible D gene TRBD1, 6 bases. This CDR3 contains 14 residues. Looked up from germline, CDR1 is MNHEY and CDR2 is SVGAGI. Trimming shortened V by 7 bases and J by 2 bases, and 11 bases separated the two germline ends. Here the CDR3 reads CASKTGLTNEKLFF. CDR3 coding DNA: TGTGCCAGCAAAACAGGGCTGACTAATGAAAAACTGTTTTTT.

The chain carries TRBV6-5 and TRBJ2-1; 8 nucleotides agree with TRBD2. Germline V gives CDR1 MNHEY, CDR2 SVGAGI. This CDR3 is built from 14 residues. Trimming removed 6 bases from V and 6 bases from J; junction bases left unmatched: 7. The CDR3 DNA is TGTGCCAGCAGCTGGACTAGCCGATTCAATGAGCAGTTCTTC. This encodes CASSWTSRFNEQFF.

This clone has a handful of counts. The J gene is TRBJ1-6, the V gene TRBV4-1; the D is unclear. Per germline, CDR1 MGHRA and CDR2 YSYEKL. Deletions cut 3 bases from V and 5 bases from J, with 11 bases between. The CDR3 runs to 15 residues. CDR3 in amino acids: CASSHEEGDNSPLHF. The CDR3 nucleotides read TGCGCCAGCAGCCATGAAGAGGGCGATAATTCACCCCTCCACTTT.

The genes are TRBV29-1 and TRBJ2-1; TRBD2 aligns across 12 bases. In germline, CDR1 is SQVTM, CDR2 ANQGSEA. CDR3 length equals 14 residues. Trimming took 2 bases from V and 4 from J; bases not matched to a gene: 0. CDR3 in DNA: TGCAGCGTTGAACTAGCGGGGGGGTACAATGAGCAGTTCTTC. It is translated as CSVELAGGYNEQFF.

On this clone itself: A read error may account for a junction end that differs from germline. The chain has TRBV18 and TRBJ1-3; D might be TRBD1 (6 bases). The CDR3 is made up of 14 amino acids. From germline, CDR1 is KGHSH and CDR2 LQKENI. The CDR3 DNA reads as TGTGCCAGCTCGCCCGGGACACCTGGAGACACCATATATTTT. Its protein is CASSPGTPGDTIYF.

This chain connects TRBV18 to TRBJ2-7, with TRBD1 matching 7 bases. Germline values: CDR1 KGHSH, CDR2 LQKENI. This CDR3 is 14 amino acids long. With V trimmed by 6 bases and J by 2 bases, 7 bases remained unmatched. CDR3 sequence reads: CASSSGDRTYEQYV. The CDR3 coding sequence is TGTGCCAGCTCCTCCGGGGACAGAACCTACGAGCAGTACGTC.

CDR3 in DNA: TGCGCCAGCAGCTTGGCCTGGGGACAGTCCGAAGCTTTCTTT. It yields the protein CASSLAWGQSEAFF. The chain couples TRBV5-1 to TRBJ1-1, with TRBD1 identical over 7 bases. The length of the CDR3 is 14 residues. CDR1 is SGHRS, CDR2 YFSETQ, per germline. V trimming: 0 bases; J trimming: 8 bases; junction bases outside the gene matches: 7.

This rearrangement joins TRBV6-5 to TRBJ2-3; unclear D gene. The CDR3 loop spans 12 amino acids. Germline assignment: CDR1 MNHEY and CDR2 SVGAGI. With 5 bases removed from V and 1 base from J, the gap between germline ends came to 4 bases. CDR3 DNA sequence: TGTGCCAGCAGTCCTCGCACAGATACGCAGTATTTT. It translates to CASSPRTDTQYF.